This entry lists 2 T cell receptor beta chains sequenced from one sample in a study of control samples from healthy donors and cancer patients. TCRdb keeps only in-frame clones here, not all; method: immunoSEQ multiplex PCR. Among 120,000 or so clones listed, 85% to 95% were seen once. Sequenced sample: PBMCs. The receptor source for this set is a man aged 45-60 years with head and neck cancer.

The chain recombines TRBV9 with TRBJ2-1; TRBD2 aligns across 11 bases. The CDR3 has 20 amino acids. CDR1 and CDR2 from the germline V gene are SGDLS and YYNGEE. The trim removed 3 bases at V and 0 bases at J, leaving 14 bases unmatched. The DNA of the CDR3 is TGTGCCAGCAGCGGCCGAACGACTAGCGGGATTCCGAGCTCCTACAATGAGCAGTTCTTC. Residues: CASSGRTTSGIPSSYNEQFF.

The genes are TRBV2 and TRBJ2-5; D gene uncertain. Germline values: CDR1 SNHLY, CDR2 FYNNEI. Trimming removed 1 base at V and 5 bases at J, with 11 bases between. The CDR3 runs to 14 residues. The CDR3 loop is CASSEGSSTETQYF. CDR3 coding DNA: TGTGCCAGCAGTGAAGGTAGCAGTACGGAGACCCAGTACTTC.